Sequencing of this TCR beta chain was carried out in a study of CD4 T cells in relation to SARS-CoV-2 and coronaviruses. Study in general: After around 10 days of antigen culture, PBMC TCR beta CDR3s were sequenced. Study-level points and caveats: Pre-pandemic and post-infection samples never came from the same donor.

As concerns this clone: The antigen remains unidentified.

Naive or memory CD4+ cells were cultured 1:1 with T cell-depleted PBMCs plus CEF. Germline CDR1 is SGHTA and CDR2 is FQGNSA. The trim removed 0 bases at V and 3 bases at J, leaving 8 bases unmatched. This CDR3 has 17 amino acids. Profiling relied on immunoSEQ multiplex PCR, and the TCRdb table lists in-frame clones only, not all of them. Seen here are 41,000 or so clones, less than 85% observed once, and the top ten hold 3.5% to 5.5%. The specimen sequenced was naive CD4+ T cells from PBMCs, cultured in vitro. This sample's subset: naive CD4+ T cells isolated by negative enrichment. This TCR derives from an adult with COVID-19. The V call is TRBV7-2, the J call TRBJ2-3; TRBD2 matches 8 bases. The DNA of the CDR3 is TGTGCCAGCAGCTTAGCGTCCAGCGGGAGTGGAACAGATACGCAGTATTTT. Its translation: CASSLASSGSGTDTQYF.